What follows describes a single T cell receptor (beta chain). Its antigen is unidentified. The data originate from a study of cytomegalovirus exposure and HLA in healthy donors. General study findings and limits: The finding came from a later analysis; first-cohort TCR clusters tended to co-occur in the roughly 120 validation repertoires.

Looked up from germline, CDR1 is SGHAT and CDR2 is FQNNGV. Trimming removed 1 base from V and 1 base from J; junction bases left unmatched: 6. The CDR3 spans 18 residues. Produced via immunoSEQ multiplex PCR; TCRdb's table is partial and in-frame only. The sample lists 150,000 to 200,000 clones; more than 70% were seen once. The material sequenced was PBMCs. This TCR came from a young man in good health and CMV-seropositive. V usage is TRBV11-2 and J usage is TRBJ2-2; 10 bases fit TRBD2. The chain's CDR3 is CASSLGPSGSVNTGELFF. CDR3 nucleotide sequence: TGTGCCAGCAGCTTAGGTCCTAGCGGGAGCGTGAACACCGGGGAGCTGTTTTTT.